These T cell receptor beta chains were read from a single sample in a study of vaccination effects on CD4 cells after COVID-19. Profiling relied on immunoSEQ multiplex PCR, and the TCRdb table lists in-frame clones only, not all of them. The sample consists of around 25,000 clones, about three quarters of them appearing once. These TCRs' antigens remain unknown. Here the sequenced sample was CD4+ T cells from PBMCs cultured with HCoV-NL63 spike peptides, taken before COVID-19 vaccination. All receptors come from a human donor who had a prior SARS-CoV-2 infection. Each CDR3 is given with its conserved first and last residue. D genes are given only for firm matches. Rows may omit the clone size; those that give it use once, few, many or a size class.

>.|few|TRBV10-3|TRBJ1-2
TGTGCCATCAGTGAGTCGTTGGGCAGAACTAACTATGGCTACACCTTC
CAISESLGRTNYGYTF
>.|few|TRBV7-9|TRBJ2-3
TGTGCCTGTGCATGGGTGGGGGGAGATACGCAGTATTTT
CACAWVGGDTQYF
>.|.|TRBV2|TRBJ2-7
TGTGCCAGCAGAGGGGGGCTCCTCAAGGCACATGAGCAGTACTTC
CASRGGLLKAHEQYF
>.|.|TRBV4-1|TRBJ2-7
TGCGCCAGCAGGCCCTTCCTAGCCGCCTACGAGCAGTACTTC
CASRPFLAAYEQYF
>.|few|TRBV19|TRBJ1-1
TGTGCCAGTACCGGGTCCGGGGAGACTGAAGCTTTCTTT
CASTGSGETEAFF
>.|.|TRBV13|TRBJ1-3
TGTGCCAGCAGCCTCCGGGGCACTGGAAACACCATATATTTT
CASSLRGTGNTIYF
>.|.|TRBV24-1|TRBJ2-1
TGTGCCACGTCCCCCGGATCCTACAATGAGCAGTTCTTC
CATSPGSYNEQFF
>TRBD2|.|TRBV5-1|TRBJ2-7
TGCGCCAGCAGCGAGAATTCGGGACTAGAGGGTTACGAGCAGTACTTC
CASSENSGLEGYEQYF
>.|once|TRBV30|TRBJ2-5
TGTGCCTGGAGCCAGGGACTCGAAGAGACCCAGTACTTC
CAWSQGLEETQYF
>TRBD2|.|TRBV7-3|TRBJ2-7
TGTGCCAGCAGCACTAGCGGGACGGGCGAGCAGTACTTC
CASSTSGTGEQYF
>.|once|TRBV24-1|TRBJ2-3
TGTGCCACCAGTGATTTAGCGGGACAACAGAGCACAGATACGCAGTATTTT
CATSDLAGQQSTDTQYF
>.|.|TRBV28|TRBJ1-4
TGTGCCAGCAGCGAGGGGAATGAAAAACTGTTTTTT
CASSEGNEKLFF
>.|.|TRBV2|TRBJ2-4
TGTGCCAGCAGGAGGACATTGCTAGCCAAAAACATTCAGTACTTC
CASRRTLLAKNIQYF
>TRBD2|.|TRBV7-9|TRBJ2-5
TGTGCCAGCGTGCCGGGACTAGCTCTGGAGACCCAGTACTTC
CASVPGLALETQYF
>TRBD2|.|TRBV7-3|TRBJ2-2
TGTGCCAGCAGCCTCGGTGCTAGCGGGAGTGGACGGGAGCTGTTTTTT
CASSLGASGSGRELFF
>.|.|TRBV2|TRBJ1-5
TGTGCCAGCAGTGAGGGGAATAGCAATCAGCCCCAGCATTTT
CASSEGNSNQPQHF
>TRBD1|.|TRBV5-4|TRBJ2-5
TGTGCCAGCAGCTGGGACAGGGGACAAGAGACCCAGTACTTC
CASSWDRGQETQYF
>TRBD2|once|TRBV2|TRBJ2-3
TGTGCCAGCAGTGATCCTAGCGGGGTTGTAGATACGCAGTATTTT
CASSDPSGVVDTQYF
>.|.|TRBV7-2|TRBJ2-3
TGTGCCAGCAGCTTGGGTACTAGCTCAGATACGCAGTGTTTT
CASSLGTSSDTQCF
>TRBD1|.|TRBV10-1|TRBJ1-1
TGCGCCAGCAGTGAGTTGGGACAGGCCAACACTGAAGCTTTCTTT
CASSELGQANTEAFF
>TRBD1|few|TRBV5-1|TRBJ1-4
TGCGCCAGCAGCTTGTTCGGAGGGGGCATTAATAATGAAAAACTGTTTTTT
CASSLFGGGINNEKLFF
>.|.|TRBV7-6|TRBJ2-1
TGTGCCAGCAGCTCCCCGATTAAGAGCTCCTACAATGAGCAGTTCTTC
CASSSPIKSSYNEQFF
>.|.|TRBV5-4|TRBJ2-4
TGTGCCAGCAGCTCCTACTTGCGAGGGAACATTCAGTACTTC
CASSSYLRGNIQYF
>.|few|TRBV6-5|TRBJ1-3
TGTGCCAGCGGGTTTAGAGGGTCTGGAAACACCATATATTTT
CASGFRGSGNTIYF
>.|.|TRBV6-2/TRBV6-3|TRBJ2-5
TGTGCCAGCAGTTACTTGCGGGACCAAGAGACCCAGTACTTC
CASSYLRDQETQYF
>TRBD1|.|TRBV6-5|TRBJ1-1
TGTGCCAGCAGCTTGACAGGGTTTGACACTGAAGCTTTCTTT
CASSLTGFDTEAFF
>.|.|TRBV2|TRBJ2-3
TGTGCCAGCAGTCCCCCCTTCACAGATACGCAGTATTTT
CASSPPFTDTQYF
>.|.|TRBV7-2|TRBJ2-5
TGTGCCAGCAGCTTAGGCCCCCAAAGGGGAGAGACCCAGTACTTC
CASSLGPQRGETQYF
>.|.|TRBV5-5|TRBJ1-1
TGTGCCAGCAGCTTGGCTGGGTCTACTGAAGCTTTCTTT
CASSLAGSTEAFF
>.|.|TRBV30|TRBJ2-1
TGTGCCTGGAGTGTCAATTGGGCTAAATACAATGAGCAGTTCTTC
CAWSVNWAKYNEQFF
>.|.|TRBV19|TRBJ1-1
TGTGCCAGTAGGTCAGCAGGGTGGGGTTCAGCGGACACTGAAGCTTTCTTT
CASRSAGWGSADTEAFF
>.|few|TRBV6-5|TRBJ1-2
TGTGCCAGCAGTTACACGGACCAAGGTGGCTACACCTTC
CASSYTDQGGYTF
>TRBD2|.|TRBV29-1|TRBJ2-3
TGCAGCGTTGAGGGCGTAGCGGGAGGCACCCCTAGCACAGATACGCAGTATTTT
CSVEGVAGGTPSTDTQYF
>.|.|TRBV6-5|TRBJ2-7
TGTGCCAGCAAGGGCGGAGGCCACTCCTACGAGCAGTACTTC
CASKGGGHSYEQYF
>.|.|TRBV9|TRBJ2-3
TGTGCCAGCAGCGTAGCGGCTAGCCCTGCTAGCACAGATACGCAGTATTTT
CASSVAASPASTDTQYF
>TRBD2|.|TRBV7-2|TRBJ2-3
TGTGCCAGCAGCATGGGACTACCTCGCACAGATACGCAGTATTTT
CASSMGLPRTDTQYF
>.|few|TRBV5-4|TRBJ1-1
TGTGCCAGCAGCCCAGGGCGCCCGGGGAACACTGAAGCTTTCTTT
CASSPGRPGNTEAFF
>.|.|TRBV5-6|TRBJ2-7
TGTGCCAGCAGCTTCGGGGGTAGAGGCTCCTACGAGCAGTACTTC
CASSFGGRGSYEQYF
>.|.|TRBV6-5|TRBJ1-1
TGTGCCAGCAGTTACAACAGGGTGATGAACACTGAAGCTTTCTTT
CASSYNRVMNTEAFF
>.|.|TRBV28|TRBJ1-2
TGTGCCAGCAGTTTCCGTGCAGGGTGGGGCTACACCTTC
CASSFRAGWGYTF
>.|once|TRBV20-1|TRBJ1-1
TGCAGTGCGCCTAGACGGGACACAACTTTCTTT
CSAPRRDTTFF
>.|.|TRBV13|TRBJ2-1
TGTGCCAGCAGCTCCCCCGGCACCTACAATGAGCAGTTCTTC
CASSSPGTYNEQFF